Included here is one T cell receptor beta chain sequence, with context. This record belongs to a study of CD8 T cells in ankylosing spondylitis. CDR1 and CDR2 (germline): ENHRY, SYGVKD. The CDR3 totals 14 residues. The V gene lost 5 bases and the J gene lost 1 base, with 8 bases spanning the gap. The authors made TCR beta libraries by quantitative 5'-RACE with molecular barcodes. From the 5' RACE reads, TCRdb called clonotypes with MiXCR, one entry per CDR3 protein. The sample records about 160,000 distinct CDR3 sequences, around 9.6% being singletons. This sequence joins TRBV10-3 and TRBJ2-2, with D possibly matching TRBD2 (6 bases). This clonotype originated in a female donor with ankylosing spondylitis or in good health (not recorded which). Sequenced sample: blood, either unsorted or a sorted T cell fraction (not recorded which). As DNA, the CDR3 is TGTGCCATCAGTCGCGGGGTGAACACCGGGGAGCTGTTTTTT. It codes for CAISRGVNTGELFF.